The rows below give T cell receptor beta chains drawn from one sample of a study of graft-versus-host responses after intestinal transplantation. This table comes from immunoSEQ multiplex PCR, and its TCRdb copy is limited to in-frame clones, with some not included. In the table there are 100,000 or so clones, roughly 93% of which are singletons. No antigen is known for these receptors. The specimen was unstimulated CD8+ T cells sorted from spleen or lymph node cells, collected before transplant. The receptors were sampled from a human donor who was the organ donor for an intestinal transplant. Each CDR3 is given with its conserved first and last residue. D genes are given only for firm matches. Part of the rows lack a size; the others show once, few, many or a class for expanded clones.

j_call,v_call,clone_size,d_call,cdr3_nt,cdr3_aa
TRBJ2-1,TRBV27,NA,TRBD1,TGTGCCAGCAGCCCCGTCGGGACAGGAGACAATGAGCAGTTCTTC,CASSPVGTGDNEQFF
TRBJ2-1,TRBV19,NA,TRBD2,TGTGCCAGTAGTATGGTAGCGGGCGACTACAATGAGCAGTTCTTC,CASSMVAGDYNEQFF
TRBJ2-3,TRBV19,NA,NA,TGTGCCAGTAGTATGGGTTTTGCGGTTGATACGCAGTATTTT,CASSMGFAVDTQYF
TRBJ2-7,TRBV7-6,few,NA,TGTGCCAGCAGCCCCGGAGGGGAGCAGTACTTC,CASSPGGEQYF
TRBJ2-3,TRBV9,NA,TRBD2,TGTGCCAGCAGCGGTGCAATAGCGGGAGATGGAACAGATACGCAGTATTTT,CASSGAIAGDGTDTQYF
TRBJ2-3,TRBV4-3,NA,NA,TGCGCCAGCGCCGGGAGACAGGGTACAGATACGCAGTATTTT,CASAGRQGTDTQYF
TRBJ2-7,TRBV18,NA,NA,TGTGCCAGCTCACCATCCAGACTCAACGAGCAGTACTTC,CASSPSRLNEQYF
TRBJ2-3,TRBV30,NA,NA,TGTGCCTGGTTCGGGGATACGCAGTATTTT,CAWFGDTQYF
TRBJ2-3,TRBV11-2,NA,TRBD2,TGTGCCAGCAGCCAGACTAGCGGGAGATGGACAGATACGCAGTATTTT,CASSQTSGRWTDTQYF
TRBJ1-6,TRBV13,NA,TRBD1,TGTGCCAGCAGCCCAGTATCAGGGGGAAATTCACCCCTCCACTTT,CASSPVSGGNSPLHF
TRBJ1-2,TRBV7-3,NA,NA,TGTGCCAGCAGCTCCAAGGACAGCCCTAACTATGGCTACACCTTC,CASSSKDSPNYGYTF
TRBJ2-7,TRBV15,NA,NA,TGTGCCACCAGCAGAGATAGGCAGGAGGGTGACGAGCAGTACTTC,CATSRDRQEGDEQYF
TRBJ1-2,TRBV19,NA,NA,TGTGCCAGTATTGGGTGGGAGCCGGGCTATGGCTACACCTTC,CASIGWEPGYGYTF
TRBJ2-1,TRBV11-2,NA,TRBD2,TGTGCCAGCAGCTTAGGGACTAGCGGGCGGGTTGCCTACAATGAGCAGTTCTTC,CASSLGTSGRVAYNEQFF
TRBJ2-7,TRBV9,NA,NA,TGTGCCAGCAGCGTCACCGGGATGGACTACGAGCAGTACTTC,CASSVTGMDYEQYF
TRBJ2-3,TRBV9,NA,NA,TGTGCCAGCAGCCTCATCCTAGGAGATACGCAGTATTTT,CASSLILGDTQYF
TRBJ1-2,TRBV2,NA,NA,TGTGCCAGCAGGGACAGTGCTAACTATGGCTACACCTTC,CASRDSANYGYTF
TRBJ1-1,TRBV28,NA,NA,TGTGCCAAGCACGTCTTTGTGGGCCCAGGGCGGACTGAAGCTTTCTTT,CAKHVFVGPGRTEAFF
TRBJ2-7,TRBV19,NA,TRBD2,TGTGCCAGTAGTATAACTAGCGGCTCCTACGAGCAGTACTTC,CASSITSGSYEQYF
TRBJ1-2,TRBV7-6,NA,NA,TGTGCCAGCAGCCTTGCGGGGAGGGGCTACACCTTC,CASSLAGRGYTF
TRBJ1-1,TRBV5-1,NA,NA,TGCGCCAGCAGCTCGTACGGAGGGATAATTCAGGGCACTGAAGCTTTCTTT,CASSSYGGIIQGTEAFF
TRBJ2-3,TRBV4-2,once,TRBD2,TGTGCCAGCAGCCAAGGGCGGGGGAGCACAGATACGCAGTATTTT,CASSQGRGSTDTQYF
TRBJ1-4,TRBV4-1,NA,TRBD1,TGCGCCAGCAGCCAACCGGGACAGGGTAATGAAAAACTGTTTTTT,CASSQPGQGNEKLFF
TRBJ2-2,TRBV4-3,once,TRBD1,TGCGCCAGCAGCCAAGACGGGGAGACAGGGGGCTGGACCGGGGAGCTGTTTTTT,CASSQDGETGGWTGELFF
TRBJ2-3,TRBV9,NA,NA,TGTGCCAGCAGCCCCCCCGTCCGGGAGTGGACAGATACGCAGTATTTT,CASSPPVREWTDTQYF
TRBJ2-1,TRBV13,NA,TRBD2,TGTGCCAGCGGGGAATTAGCGGGTGTCTCCTACGATGAGCAGTTCTTC,CASGELAGVSYDEQFF
TRBJ2-1,TRBV4-2,NA,TRBD2,TGTGCCAGCAGCCAAGACCCGGGACTAGCGGGAGGGGCCTACAATGAGCAGTTCTTC,CASSQDPGLAGGAYNEQFF
TRBJ1-5,TRBV11-2,NA,NA,TGTGCCAGCAGCTTCGGGGGGCTGGGACAGCCCCAGCATTTT,CASSFGGLGQPQHF
TRBJ2-7,TRBV7-9,NA,NA,TGTGCCAGCAGCTACCCTTTCAGTCCGGGGGAGCAGTACTTC,CASSYPFSPGEQYF
TRBJ2-5,TRBV9,NA,TRBD2,TGTGCCAGCAGCCGGGGGAGCGGGAGGGCTAGGGAGACCCAGTACTTC,CASSRGSGRARETQYF
TRBJ2-1,TRBV7-9,NA,TRBD1,TGTGCCAGCAGCTCAACCACAGGGGTCGTGGAGCAGTTCTTC,CASSSTTGVVEQFF
TRBJ2-7,TRBV4-1,NA,NA,TGCGCCAGCAGCTTCTACCCGGGCGGGGACTACGAGCAGTACTTC,CASSFYPGGDYEQYF
TRBJ2-4,TRBV4-1,NA,NA,TGCGCCAGCAGCCAAGGGTGGGCAGAGCTAGCCAAAAACATTCAGTACTTC,CASSQGWAELAKNIQYF
TRBJ2-1,TRBV7-2,NA,NA,TGTGCCAGCAGCTTACCAGGGGGGTCATTTCGGGAGTTCTTC,CASSLPGGSFREFF
TRBJ2-7,TRBV29-1,NA,NA,TGCAGCGCTGAGGGGGGGAGCGGAGCTCGGGGGGAGCAGTACTTC,CSAEGGSGARGEQYF
TRBJ1-2,TRBV7-2,NA,NA,TGTGCCAGCAGCTCGCCCCAGGGAGGCTATGGCTACACCTTC,CASSSPQGGYGYTF
TRBJ2-1,TRBV19,NA,TRBD1,TGTGCCAGTAGTATGTCCCGGACAGGGGGAGGTGATGAGCAGTTCTTC,CASSMSRTGGGDEQFF
TRBJ1-3,TRBV28,NA,NA,TGTGCCAGCAGTTTCGGAGTCACCATATATTTT,CASSFGVTIYF
TRBJ1-1,TRBV13,NA,NA,TGTGCCAGCAGCCCTTCTTGGAGCGGCTCGAACACTGAAGCTTTCTTT,CASSPSWSGSNTEAFF
TRBJ2-2,TRBV7-6,NA,TRBD1,TGTGCCAGCAGCTCCCAGGACAGGGACGGGACCGGGGAGCTGTTTTTT,CASSSQDRDGTGELFF
TRBJ2-7,TRBV7-2,NA,TRBD2,TGTGCCAGCAGCTTAGGCTCTAGCGGCTCCTACGAGCAGTACTTC,CASSLGSSGSYEQYF
TRBJ2-7,TRBV7-9,NA,TRBD2,TGTGCCAGCAGCACCCACCTAGCGGGGGGTGGCGAGCAGTACTTC,CASSTHLAGGGEQYF